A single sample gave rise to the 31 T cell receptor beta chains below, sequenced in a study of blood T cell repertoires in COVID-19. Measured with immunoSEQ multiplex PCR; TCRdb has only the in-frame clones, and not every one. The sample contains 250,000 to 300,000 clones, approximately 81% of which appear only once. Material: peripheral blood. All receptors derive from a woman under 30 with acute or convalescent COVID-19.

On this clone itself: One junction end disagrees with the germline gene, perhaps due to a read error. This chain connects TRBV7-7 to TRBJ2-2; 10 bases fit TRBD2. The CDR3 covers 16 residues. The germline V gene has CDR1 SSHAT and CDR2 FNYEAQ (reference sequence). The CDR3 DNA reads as TGTGCTAGCAGCCCCACTAGCGGGACAAACACCGGGGAGCTGTTTTTT. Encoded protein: CASSPTSGTNTGELFF.

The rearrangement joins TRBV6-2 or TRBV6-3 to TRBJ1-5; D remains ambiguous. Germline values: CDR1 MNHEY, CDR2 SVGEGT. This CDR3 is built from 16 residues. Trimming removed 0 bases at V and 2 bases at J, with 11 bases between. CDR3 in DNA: TGTGCCAGCAGTTACTCGGTCTCGCCGGGCAATCAGCCCCAGCATTTT. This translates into CASSYSVSPGNQPQHF.

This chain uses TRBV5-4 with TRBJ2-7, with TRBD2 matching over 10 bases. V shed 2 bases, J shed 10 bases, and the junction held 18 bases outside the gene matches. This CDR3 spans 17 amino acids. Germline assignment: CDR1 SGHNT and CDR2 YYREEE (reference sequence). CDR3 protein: CASSFELAGTYGAGQYF. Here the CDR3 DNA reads TGTGCCAGCAGCTTTGAACTAGCGGGGACATACGGGGCGGGACAGTACTTC.

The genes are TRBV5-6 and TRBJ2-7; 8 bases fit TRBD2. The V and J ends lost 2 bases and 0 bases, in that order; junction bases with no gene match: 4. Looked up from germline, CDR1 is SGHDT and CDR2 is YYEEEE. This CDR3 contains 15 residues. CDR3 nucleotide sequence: TGTGCCAGCAGCTTTTCTACTAGCGGCTCCTACGAGCAGTACTTC. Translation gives CASSFSTSGSYEQYF. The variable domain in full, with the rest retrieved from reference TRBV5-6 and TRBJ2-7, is DAGVTQSPTHLIKTRGQQVTLRCSPKSGHDTVSWYQQALGQGPQFIFQYYEEEERQRGNFPDRFSGHQFPNYSSELNVNALLLGDSALYLCASSFSTSGSYEQYFGPGTRLTVT.

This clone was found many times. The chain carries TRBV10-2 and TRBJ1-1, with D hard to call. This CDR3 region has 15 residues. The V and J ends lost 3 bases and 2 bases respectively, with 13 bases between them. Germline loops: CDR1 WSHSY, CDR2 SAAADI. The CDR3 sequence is CASSDGGDPNTEAFF. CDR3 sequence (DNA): TGCGCCAGCAGTGATGGCGGCGACCCCAACACTGAAGCTTTCTTT.

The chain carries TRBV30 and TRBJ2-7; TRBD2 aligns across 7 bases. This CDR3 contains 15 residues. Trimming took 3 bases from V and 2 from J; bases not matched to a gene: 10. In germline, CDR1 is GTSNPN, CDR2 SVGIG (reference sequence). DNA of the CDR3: TGTGCCTGGAGCCCCCCTGTCAGCGGGACCTACGAGCAGTACTTC. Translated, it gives CAWSPPVSGTYEQYF.

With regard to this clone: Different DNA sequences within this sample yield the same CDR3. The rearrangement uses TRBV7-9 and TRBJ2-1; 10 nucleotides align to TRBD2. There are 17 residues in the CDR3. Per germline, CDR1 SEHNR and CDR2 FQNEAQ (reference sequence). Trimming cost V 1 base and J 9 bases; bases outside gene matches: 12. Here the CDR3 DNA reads TGTGCCAGCAGCTTAGGTGGTGGTAGCGGGAGGACTGTTGAGCAGTTCTTC. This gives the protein CASSLGGGSGRTVEQFF.

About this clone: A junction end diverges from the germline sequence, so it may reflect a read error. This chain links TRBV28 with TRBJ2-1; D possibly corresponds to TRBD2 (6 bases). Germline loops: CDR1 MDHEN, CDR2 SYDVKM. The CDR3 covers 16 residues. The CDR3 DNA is TGTACCAGCACCCACGGCGGGGTCTCTTCCTACAATGAGCAGTTCTTC. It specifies CTSTHGGVSSYNEQFF. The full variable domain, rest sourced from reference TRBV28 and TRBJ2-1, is DVKVTQSSRYLVKRTGEKVFLECVQDMDHENMFWYRQDPGLGLRLIYFSYDVKMKEKGDIPEGYSVSREKKERFSLILESASTNQTSMYLCTSTHGGVSSYNEQFFGPGTRLTVL.

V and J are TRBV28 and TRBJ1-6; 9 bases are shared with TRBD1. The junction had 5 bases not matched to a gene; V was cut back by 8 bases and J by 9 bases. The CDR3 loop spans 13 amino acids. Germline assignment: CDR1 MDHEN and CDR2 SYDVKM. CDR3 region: CASRGQGSSPLHF. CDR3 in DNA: TGTGCCAGCCGGGGACAGGGTAGTTCACCCCTCCACTTT.

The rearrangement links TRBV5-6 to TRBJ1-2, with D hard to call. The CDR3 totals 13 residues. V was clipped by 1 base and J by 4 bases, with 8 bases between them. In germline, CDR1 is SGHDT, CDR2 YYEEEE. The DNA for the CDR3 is TGTGCCAGCAGCTTGATCCGAGGCTATGGCTACACCTTC. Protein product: CASSLIRGYGYTF. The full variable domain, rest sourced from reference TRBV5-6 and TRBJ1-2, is DAGVTQSPTHLIKTRGQQVTLRCSPKSGHDTVSWYQQALGQGPQFIFQYYEEEERQRGNFPDRFSGHQFPNYSSELNVNALLLGDSALYLCASSLIRGYGYTFGSGTRLTVV.

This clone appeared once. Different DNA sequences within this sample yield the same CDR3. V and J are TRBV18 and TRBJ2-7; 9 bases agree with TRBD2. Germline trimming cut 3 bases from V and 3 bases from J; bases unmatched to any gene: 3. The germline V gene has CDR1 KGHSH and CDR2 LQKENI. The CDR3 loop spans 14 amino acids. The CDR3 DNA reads TGTGCCAGCTCACCGACTAGCGGAAACTACGAGCAGTACTTC. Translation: CASSPTSGNYEQYF.

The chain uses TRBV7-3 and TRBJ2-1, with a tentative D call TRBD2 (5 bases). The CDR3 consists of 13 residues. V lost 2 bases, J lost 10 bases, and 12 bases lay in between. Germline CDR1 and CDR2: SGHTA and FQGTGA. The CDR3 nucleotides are TGTGCCAGCAGCTTATTTGTAGCGACCGAGCAGTTCTTC. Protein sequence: CASSLFVATEQFF.

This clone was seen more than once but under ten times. This CDR3 is CASAQGEDGYTF. DNA for the CDR3: TGTGCCAGTGCACAGGGCGAGGATGGCTACACCTTC. The rearrangement links TRBV7-9 to TRBJ1-2, with D perhaps matching TRBD1 (6 bases). Per germline, CDR1 SEHNR and CDR2 FQNEAQ (reference sequence). The CDR3 runs to 12 residues. The V gene lost 9 bases and the J gene lost 6 bases, with 14 bases spanning the gap.

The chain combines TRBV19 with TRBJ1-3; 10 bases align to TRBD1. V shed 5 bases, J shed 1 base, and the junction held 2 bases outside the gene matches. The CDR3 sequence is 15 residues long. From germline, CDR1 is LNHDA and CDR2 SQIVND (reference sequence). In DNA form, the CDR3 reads TGTGCCAGTAGTGGACAGGGGGTATCTGGAAACACCATATATTTT. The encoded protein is CASSGQGVSGNTIYF.

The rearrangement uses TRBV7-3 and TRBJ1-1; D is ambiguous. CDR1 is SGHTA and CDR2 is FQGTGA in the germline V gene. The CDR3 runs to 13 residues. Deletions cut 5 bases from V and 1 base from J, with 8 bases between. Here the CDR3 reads CASSQYTNTEAFF. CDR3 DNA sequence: TGTGCCAGCAGCCAATACACGAACACTGAAGCTTTCTTT.

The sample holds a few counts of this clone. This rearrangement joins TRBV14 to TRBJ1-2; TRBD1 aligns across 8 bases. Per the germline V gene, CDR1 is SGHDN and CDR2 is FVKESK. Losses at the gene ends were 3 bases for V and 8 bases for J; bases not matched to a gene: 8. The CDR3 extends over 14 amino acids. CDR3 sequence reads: CASSHQRTGSGYTF. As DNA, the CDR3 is TGTGCCAGCAGCCATCAGAGGACAGGGAGCGGCTACACCTTC. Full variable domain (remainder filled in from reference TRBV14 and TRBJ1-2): EAGVTQFPSHSVIEKGQTVTLRCDPISGHDNLYWYRRVMGKEIKFLLHFVKESKQDESGMPNNRFLAERTGGTYSTLKVQPAELEDSGVYFCASSHQRTGSGYTFGSGTRLTVV.

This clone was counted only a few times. This chain's CDR3 is CASSQVGLAGGTSYEQYF. The DNA for the CDR3 is TGCGCCAGCAGCCAAGTGGGACTAGCGGGAGGAACCTCCTACGAGCAGTACTTC. The rearrangement joins TRBV4-3 to TRBJ2-7; 15 bases are a match to TRBD2. The CDR3 spans 18 residues. Unmatched junction bases numbered 4, after V lost 1 base and J lost 0 bases. Germline CDR1 and CDR2: LGHNA and YSLEER.

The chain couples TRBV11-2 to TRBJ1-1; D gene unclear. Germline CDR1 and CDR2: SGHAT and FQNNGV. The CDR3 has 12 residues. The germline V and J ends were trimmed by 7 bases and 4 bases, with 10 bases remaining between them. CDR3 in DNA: TGTGCCAGCACCTCACTCGGCACTGAAGCTTTCTTT. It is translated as CASTSLGTEAFF. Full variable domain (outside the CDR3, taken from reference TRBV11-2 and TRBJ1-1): EAGVAQSPRYKIIEKRQSVAFWCNPISGHATLYWYQQILGQGPKLLIQFQNNGVVDDSQLPKDRFSAERLKGVDSTLKIQPAKLEDSAVYLCASTSLGTEAFFGQGTRLTVV.

The CDR3 DNA is TGCGCCAGCAGCCAAGCGGCAGGGGCCTCGAACACCGGGGAGCTGTTTTTT. This gives the protein CASSQAAGASNTGELFF. The chain uses TRBV4-1 and TRBJ2-2; weak D call: TRBD1 (6 bases). Germline loops: CDR1 MGHRA, CDR2 YSYEKL. Trimming removed 1 base at V and 0 bases at J, with 12 bases between. The CDR3 extends over 17 amino acids.

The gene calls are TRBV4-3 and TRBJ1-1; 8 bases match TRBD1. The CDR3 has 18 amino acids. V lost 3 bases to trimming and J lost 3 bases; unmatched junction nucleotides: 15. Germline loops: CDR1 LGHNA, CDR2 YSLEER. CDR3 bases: TGCGCCAGCAGCCACCGAATTACGACAGGGGATTGGGACACTGAAGCTTTCTTT. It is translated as CASSHRITTGDWDTEAFF.

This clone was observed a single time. CDR3 bases: TGTGCCAGCAGCCGCGACAGGGAACAGCCCCAGCATTTT. Its protein product is CASSRDREQPQHF. The chain is built from TRBV5-8 and TRBJ1-5; 7 positions agree with TRBD1. J gave up 7 bases and V 4 bases, and 5 bases lay outside the gene matches. From germline, CDR1 is SGHTS and CDR2 YDEGEE. This CDR3 is built from 13 residues.

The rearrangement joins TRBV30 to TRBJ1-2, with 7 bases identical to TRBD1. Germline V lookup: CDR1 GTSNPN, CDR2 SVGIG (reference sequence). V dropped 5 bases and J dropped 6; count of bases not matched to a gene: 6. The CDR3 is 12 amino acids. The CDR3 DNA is TGTGCCTGGGGACGGGGACAGAATGGCTACACCTTC. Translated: CAWGRGQNGYTF.

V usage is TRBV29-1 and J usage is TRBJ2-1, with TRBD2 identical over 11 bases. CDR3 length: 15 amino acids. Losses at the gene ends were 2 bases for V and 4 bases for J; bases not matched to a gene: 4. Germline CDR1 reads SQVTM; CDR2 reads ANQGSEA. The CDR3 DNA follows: TGCAGCGTTGAATGGACTAGCGGGTTGTACAATGAGCAGTTCTTC. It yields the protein CSVEWTSGLYNEQFF.

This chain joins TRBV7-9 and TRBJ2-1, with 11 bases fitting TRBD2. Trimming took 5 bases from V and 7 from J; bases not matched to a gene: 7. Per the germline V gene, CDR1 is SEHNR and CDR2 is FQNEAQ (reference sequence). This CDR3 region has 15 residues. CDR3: CASSPGTSGSNEQFF. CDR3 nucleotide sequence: TGTGCCAGCAGCCCCGGGACTAGCGGTTCTAATGAGCAGTTCTTC.

The CDR3 bases are TGTGCCAGCAGTCCTCCGGGGGTGAGCTCTGGAAACACCATATATTTT. This translates into CASSPPGVSSGNTIYF. This rearrangement joins TRBV28 to TRBJ1-3; TRBD1 might be the D (5 bases). Trimming left V 5 bases short and J 0 bases short, with 14 bases between. Germline V gene lookup returns CDR1 MDHEN and CDR2 SYDVKM. The CDR3 totals 16 residues.

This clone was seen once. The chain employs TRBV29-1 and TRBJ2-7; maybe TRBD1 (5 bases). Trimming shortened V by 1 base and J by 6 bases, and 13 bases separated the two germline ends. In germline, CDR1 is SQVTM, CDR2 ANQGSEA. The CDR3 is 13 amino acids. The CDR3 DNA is TGCAGCGTTGAAGGGACAAGGCCTCCCGAGCAGTACTTC. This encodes CSVEGTRPPEQYF.

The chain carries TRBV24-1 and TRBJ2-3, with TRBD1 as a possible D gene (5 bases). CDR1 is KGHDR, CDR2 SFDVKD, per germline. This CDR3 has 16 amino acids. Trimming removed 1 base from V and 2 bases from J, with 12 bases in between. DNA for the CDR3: TGTGCCACCAGTGATTTCGCAGGGTCCATCACAGATACGCAGTATTTT. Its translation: CATSDFAGSITDTQYF.

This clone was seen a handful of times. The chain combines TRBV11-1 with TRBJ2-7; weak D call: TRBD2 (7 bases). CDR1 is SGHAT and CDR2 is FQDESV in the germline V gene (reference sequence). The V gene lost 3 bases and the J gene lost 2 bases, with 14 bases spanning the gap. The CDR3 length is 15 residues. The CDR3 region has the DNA TGTGCCAGCAGCTTCTCCGGAGGGGGGGCCTACGAGCAGTACTTC. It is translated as CASSFSGGGAYEQYF.

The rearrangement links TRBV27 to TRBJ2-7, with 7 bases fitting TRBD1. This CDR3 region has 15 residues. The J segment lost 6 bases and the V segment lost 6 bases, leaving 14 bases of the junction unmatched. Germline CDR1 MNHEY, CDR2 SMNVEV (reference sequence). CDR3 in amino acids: CASSQTDRNAAEQYF. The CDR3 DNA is TGTGCCAGCAGCCAAACGGACAGGAACGCTGCCGAGCAGTACTTC.

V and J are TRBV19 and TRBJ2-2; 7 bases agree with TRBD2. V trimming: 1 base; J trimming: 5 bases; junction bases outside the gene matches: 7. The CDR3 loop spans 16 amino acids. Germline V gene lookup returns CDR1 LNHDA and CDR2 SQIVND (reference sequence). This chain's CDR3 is CASSIVFPGGTGELFF. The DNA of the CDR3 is TGTGCCAGTAGTATAGTCTTCCCGGGAGGTACCGGGGAGCTGTTTTTT.

CDR3 sequence (DNA): TGTGCCAGCAGCCCCAAGGGACTAGCATCGGTGCCGCAGTTCTTC. It yields the protein CASSPKGLASVPQFF. The gene calls are TRBV7-9 and TRBJ2-1; 9 bases are a match to TRBD2. Germline CDR1 reads SEHNR; CDR2 reads FQNEAQ (reference sequence). V lost 5 bases, J lost 12 bases, and 14 bases stayed unmatched. The length of the CDR3 is 15 residues.